This T cell receptor beta chain was observed in a study of spatial heterogeneity in lung cancer. Overall study findings and caveats: It was found that expanded intratumoral alpha and beta TCR counts tracked tumor mutation counts.

The CDR3 length is 16 residues. The V end lost 6 bases, the J end lost 0 bases, and 17 bases lay between the germline ends. Looked up from germline, CDR1 is SGHAT and CDR2 is FQDESV (reference sequence). This clonotype was seen a few times. Its antigen is not identified. Stated time point: sample taken at primary tumor resection. The library protocol tagged each TCR cDNA with a unique molecular identifier. From the 5' RACE reads, TCRdb called clonotypes with MiXCR, one entry per CDR3 protein. The repertoire has 6,000 to 7,500 distinct CDR3 sequences, over 12% of them found once; the top ten carry 9.8%.

The sample was lung tumor tissue, taken at surgery. The sequence was obtained from a male donor with early-stage non-small cell lung cancer. The rearrangement uses TRBV11-1 and TRBJ1-1, with D maybe TRBD1 (6 bases). In nucleotides, the CDR3 is TGTGCCAGCAGGATCCCCCCCGGGACAATGAACACTGAAGCTTTCTTT. It yields the protein CASRIPPGTMNTEAFF.